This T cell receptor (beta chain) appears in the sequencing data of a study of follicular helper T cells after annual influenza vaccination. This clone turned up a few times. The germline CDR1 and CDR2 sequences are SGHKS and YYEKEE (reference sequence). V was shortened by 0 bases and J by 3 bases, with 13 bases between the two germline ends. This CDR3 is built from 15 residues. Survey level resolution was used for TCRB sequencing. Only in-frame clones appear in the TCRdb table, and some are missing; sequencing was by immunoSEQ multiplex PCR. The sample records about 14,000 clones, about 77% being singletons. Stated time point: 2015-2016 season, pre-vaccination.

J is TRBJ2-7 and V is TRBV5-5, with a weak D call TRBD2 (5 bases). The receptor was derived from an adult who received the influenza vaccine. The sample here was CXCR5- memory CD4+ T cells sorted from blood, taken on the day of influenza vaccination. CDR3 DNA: TGTGCCAGCAGCTTGGGGGCCAGGACTTACTACGAGCAGTACTTC. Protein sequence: CASSLGARTYYEQYF.